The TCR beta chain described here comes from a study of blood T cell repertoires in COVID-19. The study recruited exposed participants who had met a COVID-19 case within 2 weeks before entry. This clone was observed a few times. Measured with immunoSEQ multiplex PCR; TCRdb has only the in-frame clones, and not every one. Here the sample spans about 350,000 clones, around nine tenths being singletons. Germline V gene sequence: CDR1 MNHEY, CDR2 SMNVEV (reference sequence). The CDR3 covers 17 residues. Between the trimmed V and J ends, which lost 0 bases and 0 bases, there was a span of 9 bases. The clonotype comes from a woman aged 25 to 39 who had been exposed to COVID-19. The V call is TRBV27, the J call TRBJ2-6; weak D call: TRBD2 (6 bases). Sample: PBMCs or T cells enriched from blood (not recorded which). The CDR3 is CASSLSGGFSGANVLTF. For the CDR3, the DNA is TGTGCCAGCAGTTTATCGGGGGGTTTCTCTGGGGCCAACGTCCTGACTTTC.